This TCR beta chain was identified in a study of cytomegalovirus exposure and HLA in healthy donors. Amplification used 60 Vbeta primers and 13 Jbeta primers. Using immunoSEQ multiplex PCR, the repertoire was profiled, and TCRdb retains in-frame clones only, with some absent. Of 150,000 to 200,000 clones listed, about three quarters are singletons. This CDR3 comprises 14 residues. Germline-derived CDR1 and CDR2 are SEHNR and FQNEAQ (reference sequence). V lost 3 bases and J 2 bases, leaving 11 bases between the germline ends. In its sample, this clone was seen a few times. The sequence was collected from a man in his late teens or twenties in good health and CMV-seronegative. J is TRBJ2-7 and V is TRBV7-9; a weak D match, TRBD1 (6 bases). The sample consisted of PBMCs. DNA of the CDR3: TGTGCCAGCAGCTTCCAGGACAGACCCTACGAGCAGTACTTC. As protein: CASSFQDRPYEQYF.